Below are 16 T cell receptor beta chains sequenced from a single sample in a study of T cells after yellow fever vaccination. TCRdb analysed the 5' RACE reads with MiXCR anew, one entry per CDR3 protein. The table shows about 240,000 distinct CDR3 sequences, with 6.9% occurring only once. This specimen was CD4+ T cells sorted from PBMCs, taken 15 days after the yellow fever booster vaccination. The receptors come from a man under 40 who received the YFV17D yellow fever vaccine.

This clonotype was observed a few times. The chain has TRBV23-1 and TRBJ2-5, with 9 nucleotides matching TRBD2. TRBV23-1 falls under the ORF class, with uncertain function. After removal of 0 bases from V and 5 bases from J, the junction contained 7 bases not matched to a gene. The CDR3 covers 16 residues. The CDR3 loop is CASSQSRLAGLETQYF. The CDR3 bases are TGCGCCAGCAGTCAATCGAGGCTAGCGGGACTGGAGACCCAGTACTTC.

This clonotype was picked up many times. The chain is built from TRBV12-3 or TRBV12-4 and TRBJ2-7; D is unclear. The CDR3 is 11 amino acids. The V and J ends lost 6 bases and 4 bases respectively, with 7 bases between them. CDR3 in DNA: TGTGCCAGCAGCCGTAATTACGAGCAGTACTTC. It codes for CASSRNYEQYF.

This chain uses TRBV10-3 with TRBJ2-7; the D is unclear. The ends were cut back, 3 bases at V and 3 bases at J, with 3 bases in the middle. Germline V gene data show CDR1 as ENHRY and CDR2 as SYGVKD. CDR3 length equals 11 residues. The CDR3 is CAISDIYEQYF. In DNA form, the CDR3 reads TGTGCCATCAGTGACATCTACGAGCAGTACTTC.

This clonotype was detected only a few times. The chain is built from TRBV5-1 and TRBJ1-4; possibly TRBD1 for D (5 bases). Looked up from germline, CDR1 is SGHRS and CDR2 is YFSETQ. This CDR3 contains 14 residues. The V gene lost 4 bases and the J gene lost 8 bases, with 15 bases spanning the gap. CDR3: CASSPTGGREKLFF. CDR3 nucleotide sequence: TGCGCCAGCAGCCCGACGGGGGGTCGCGAAAAACTGTTTTTT.

The chain recombines TRBV12-3 or TRBV12-4 with TRBJ2-2; D is uncertain. Deletions cut 6 bases from V and 7 bases from J, with 9 bases between. The CDR3 extends over 12 amino acids. As DNA, the CDR3 is TGTGCCAGCAGGTCGGAATTCGGGGAGCTGTTTTTT. It yields the protein CASRSEFGELFF.

This clonotype was counted many times. The chain recombines TRBV20-1 with TRBJ2-1; D is tentatively TRBD1 or TRBD2 (5 bases each). The V gene's germline CDR1 is DFQATT and CDR2 SNEGSKA (reference sequence). The CDR3 is 15 residues long. Trimming removed 6 bases from V and 0 bases from J, with 15 bases in between. DNA of the CDR3: TGCAGTGCACGTACCGGGACCAGCTCCTACAATGAGCAGTTCTTC. Translating it yields CSARTGTSSYNEQFF.

This clonotype has ten or more counts. The chain combines TRBV5-1 with TRBJ2-7, with D possibly called TRBD1 or TRBD2 (6 bases each). Trimming pared 6 bases from V and 7 bases from J, leaving 26 bases between. The CDR3 consists of 16 residues. Germline V lookup: CDR1 SGHRS, CDR2 YFSETQ. For the CDR3, the DNA is TGCGCCAGCACGTCGGCAGGGACACGCGGGGTGGGGGAGCAGTACTTC. This translates into CASTSAGTRGVGEQYF.

The chain employs TRBV19 and TRBJ1-5; 9 bases line up with TRBD1. The CDR3 is 14 residues long. J gave up 5 bases and V 11 bases, and 10 bases lay outside the gene matches. CDR1 and CDR2 from the germline V gene are LNHDA and SQIVND (reference sequence). The CDR3 DNA reads TGTGCCGTGGAGGGACAGGGAAATTATCAGCCCCAGCATTTT. Its translation: CAVEGQGNYQPQHF.

This clonotype occurred many times. V and J are TRBV5-1 and TRBJ2-1; D might be TRBD1 or TRBD2, each matching 5 bases. Per the germline V gene, CDR1 is SGHRS and CDR2 is YFSETQ. V gave up 4 bases and J gave up 6 bases, with 20 bases separating them. This CDR3 spans 16 amino acids. In DNA, the CDR3 is TGCGCCAGCAGCAGATCCGGGACCGCTACCTTCAATGAGCAGTTCTTC. Its translation is CASSRSGTATFNEQFF.

This clonotype was seen only a few times. The V and J genes are TRBV6-5 and TRBJ2-3; D remains unclear. With 4 bases removed from V and 1 base from J, the gap between germline ends came to 12 bases. The CDR3 is 15 amino acids. CDR1 is MNHEY and CDR2 is SVGAGI in the germline V gene. CDR3 loop: CASSWSAHGTDTQYF. The CDR3, as DNA: TGTGCCAGCAGTTGGTCGGCACACGGCACAGATACGCAGTATTTT.

This clonotype was recorded at least ten times. CDR3: CASSSTSGRVGNNEQFF. CDR3 in DNA: TGTGCCAGCAGTTCTACTAGCGGAAGGGTGGGGAACAATGAGCAGTTCTTC. The chain couples TRBV6-2 or TRBV6-3 to TRBJ2-1; TRBD2 matches 8 bases. This CDR3 comprises 17 residues. Germline-derived CDR1 and CDR2 are MNHEY and SVGEGT. The junction had 13 bases not matched to a gene; V was cut back by 4 bases and J by 5 bases.

This clonotype was found a few times. The chain joins TRBV19 to TRBJ2-7; 10 nucleotides line up with TRBD1. The V segment lost 5 bases and the J segment 6 bases; nucleotides outside the gene matches: 10. This CDR3 has 15 residues. Germline values: CDR1 LNHDA, CDR2 SQIVND (reference sequence). DNA of the CDR3: TGTGCCAGTAGTGCCCTCCGGGACAGGGGTGGCGAGCAGTACTTC. This translates into CASSALRDRGGEQYF.

This chain connects TRBV3-1 to TRBJ1-5; D not certain. The CDR3 spans 14 residues. CDR1 LGHDT and CDR2 YNNKEL come from the germline V gene (reference sequence). V was trimmed by 1 base and J by 7 bases, leaving 11 bases between them. The CDR3 reads CASSQVSQGQPQHF. CDR3 nucleotides: TGTGCCAGCAGCCAAGTGTCCCAAGGCCAGCCCCAGCATTTT.

CDR3 loop: CASSQDQRNTIYF. The CDR3 DNA follows: TGTGCCAGCAGCCAAGATCAGAGAAACACCATATATTTT. This sequence joins TRBV3-1 and TRBJ1-3, with no clear D. This CDR3 region has 13 residues. The V end lost 0 bases, the J end lost 5 bases, and 5 bases lay between the germline ends. Looked up from germline, CDR1 is LGHDT and CDR2 is YNNKEL (reference sequence).

The CDR3 protein is CASSSAAGSRVGNTIYF. In DNA form, the CDR3 reads TGTGCCAGCAGCTCCGCCGCGGGGAGCAGGGTTGGAAACACCATATATTTT. This chain links TRBV7-2 with TRBJ1-3; possible D gene TRBD1, 5 bases. Germline V gives CDR1 SGHTA, CDR2 FQGNSA. V lost 4 bases, J lost 3 bases, and 19 bases lay in between. This CDR3 has 17 amino acids.

This clonotype was recorded a few times. This chain connects TRBV14 to TRBJ2-4; 9 nucleotides align to TRBD1. The junction had 10 bases not matched to a gene; V was cut back by 0 bases and J by 7 bases. Germline CDR1 SGHDN, CDR2 FVKESK. The CDR3 covers 17 residues. The DNA of the CDR3 is TGTGCCAGCAGCCAAGACCGGGACAGGGCGTTGGGGAACATTCAGTACTTC. Translation: CASSQDRDRALGNIQYF.